This TCR beta chain derives from a study of blood T cells in healthy people across ages. No fewer than 7 million PBMCs went into each sample. This CDR3 is built from 14 residues. The germline CDR1 and CDR2 sequences are MNHNS and SASEGT. V shed 8 bases and J shed 2 bases, with 15 bases lying between them. On this clonotype: No antigen is known for it.

A second PCR of about 6 to 12 cycles used a sample-barcoded 5' primer and a J-beta primer mix. One entry per CDR3 protein, called by TCRdb with MiXCR from the 5' RACE reads. The table includes about 1,500,000 distinct CDR3 sequences, roughly 28% detected once. Overall study findings and caveats: Older individuals had lower TCR beta diversity per million T cells (the decline was roughly linear). Naive T cell percentage showed a strong correlation with TCR beta diversity. Donors of long life had a larger count of naive CD4+ cells and greater diversity than aged donors.

Source material: blood. The chain has TRBV6-1 and TRBJ1-2; TRBD1 might be the D (6 bases). This clonotype was obtained from a woman aged 25 to 39 in good health. The CDR3 reads CASFSRGLNYGYTF. For the CDR3, the DNA is TGTGCCAGCTTTTCCAGGGGATTGAACTATGGCTACACCTTC.